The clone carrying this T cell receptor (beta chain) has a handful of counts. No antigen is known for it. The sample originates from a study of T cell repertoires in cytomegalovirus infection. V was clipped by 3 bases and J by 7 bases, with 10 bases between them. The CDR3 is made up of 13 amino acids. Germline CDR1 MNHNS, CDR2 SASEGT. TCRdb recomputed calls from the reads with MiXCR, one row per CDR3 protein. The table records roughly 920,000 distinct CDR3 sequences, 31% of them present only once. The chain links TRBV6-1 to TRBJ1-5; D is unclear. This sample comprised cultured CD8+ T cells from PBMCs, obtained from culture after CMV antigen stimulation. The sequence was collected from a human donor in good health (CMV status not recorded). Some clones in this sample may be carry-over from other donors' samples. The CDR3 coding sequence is TGTGCCAGCAGTGAGCCCTCGGGGCAGCCCCAGCATTTT. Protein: CASSEPSGQPQHF.